The next 13 T cell receptor beta chains were all read from a single sample in a study of blood T cell repertoires in COVID-19. The table came from immunoSEQ multiplex PCR; TCRdb's copy has only in-frame clones and leaves some out. Among 20,000 to 30,000 clones listed, 82% were seen once. The sequenced sample consisted of peripheral blood. These receptors originate from a human donor in a cohort sampled during active COVID-19.

The V and J genes are TRBV6-5 and TRBJ1-4; 9 bases are a match to TRBD1. The CDR3 sequence is 16 residues long. V shed 4 bases, J shed 7 bases, and the junction held 10 bases outside the gene matches. Germline V gene data show CDR1 as MNHEY and CDR2 as SVGAGI. CDR3 DNA: TGTGCCAGCAGTTTTACTCAGCGGACAGGGGCTGAAAAACTGTTTTTT. Its protein is CASSFTQRTGAEKLFF.

The J gene is TRBJ1-1, the V gene TRBV7-2; perhaps TRBD1 as D (6 bases). Trimming left V 8 bases short and J 4 bases short, with 17 bases between. The CDR3 is made up of 14 amino acids. Germline values: CDR1 SGHTA, CDR2 FQGNSA. The chain's CDR3 is CASCWGGESTEAFF. In nucleotides, the CDR3 is TGTGCCAGCTGTTGGGGGGGCGAGAGCACTGAAGCTTTCTTT.

The chain is built from TRBV27 and TRBJ1-2, with 7 nucleotides matching TRBD1. Germline V CDR1 and CDR2: MNHEY, SMNVEV (reference sequence). There are 15 residues in the CDR3. Trimming cost V 5 bases and J 4 bases; bases outside gene matches: 10. CDR3 bases: TGTGCCAGCAGTCCCCAGGGGGTAGAAGGCTATGGCTACACCTTC. Translating it yields CASSPQGVEGYGYTF.

V is TRBV19 and J is TRBJ1-1, with 8 bases identical to TRBD1. The ends lost 3 bases at V and 7 bases at J; junction bases unmatched: 7. The CDR3 has 14 amino acids. Germline CDR1 and CDR2: LNHDA and SQIVND (reference sequence). As DNA, the CDR3 is TGTGCCAGTAGTATTAACAGGGGGTTCGGTGAAGCTTTCTTT. It translates to CASSINRGFGEAFF.

The rearrangement joins TRBV7-8 to TRBJ2-3; 7 bases are shared with TRBD2. J was trimmed by 6 bases and V by 5 bases; bases with no gene match: 8. The CDR3 covers 14 residues. From germline, CDR1 is SGHVS and CDR2 FQNEAQ. CDR3 in amino acids: CASSPTPAGDTQYF. CDR3 nucleotide sequence: TGTGCCAGCAGCCCCACCCCAGCGGGGGATACGCAGTATTTT.

This chain connects TRBV6-1 to TRBJ2-3; D remains unclear. Looked up from germline, CDR1 is MNHNS and CDR2 is SASEGT. This CDR3 is built from 14 residues. V was cut by 3 bases and J by 2 bases, with 9 bases left in between. The CDR3 DNA sequence: TGTGCCAGCAGTGAGCACAGTTCCACAGATACGCAGTATTTT. Amino acid sequence: CASSEHSSTDTQYF.

The V and J genes are TRBV14 and TRBJ2-1; the match to TRBD2 covers 9 bases. Germline lookup yields CDR1 SGHDN and CDR2 FVKESK. The V and J ends lost 6 bases and 4 bases, in that order; junction bases with no gene match: 10. The CDR3 is 16 residues long. The CDR3 nucleotides read TGTGCCAGCAGGCCAAGTTATAGCGGGAGTTACAATGAGCAGTTCTTC. Amino acid sequence: CASRPSYSGSYNEQFF.

The chain joins TRBV10-3 to TRBJ2-1; D remains ambiguous. Germline V gene sequence: CDR1 ENHRY, CDR2 SYGVKD. The CDR3 loop spans 11 amino acids. The V end was cut by 3 bases, the J end by 9 bases, with 6 bases between. The CDR3 nucleotides are TGTGCCATCAGTGAACTAACTGAGCAGTTCTTC. Residues: CAISELTEQFF.

This clone has only one observation. This chain joins TRBV6-4 and TRBJ2-2, with 8 bases that match TRBD2. The J segment lost 2 bases and the V segment lost 6 bases, leaving 2 bases of the junction unmatched. CDR1 and CDR2 from the germline V gene are MRHNA and SNTAGT. CDR3 length: 14 amino acids. Here the CDR3 reads CASRTSGNTGELFF. CDR3 nucleotide sequence: TGTGCCAGCAGAACTAGCGGAAACACCGGGGAGCTGTTTTTT.

The gene calls are TRBV27 and TRBJ2-5; 9 bases match TRBD2. Germline loops: CDR1 MNHEY, CDR2 SMNVEV (reference sequence). The V gene end was trimmed by 7 bases and the J gene end by 2 bases; junction bases not matched to a gene: 8. This CDR3 is 15 amino acids long. CDR3 sequence reads: CASKLLRGGQETQYF. The DNA for the CDR3 is TGTGCCAGCAAACTCCTGCGGGGGGGTCAAGAGACCCAGTACTTC.

This sequence joins TRBV11-3 and TRBJ2-6; D possibly corresponds to TRBD1 (5 bases). V was pared by 5 bases and J by 0 bases, with 11 bases between. Germline CDR1 SGHNT, CDR2 YENEEA. The CDR3 has 16 amino acids. CDR3 residues: CASSPNGASGANVLTF. The CDR3 DNA reads TGTGCCAGCAGCCCCAATGGGGCCTCTGGGGCCAACGTCCTGACTTTC.

The rearrangement uses TRBV7-6 and TRBJ2-3; weak D call: TRBD2 (5 bases). V lost 1 base and J lost 3, with 8 bases in between. The CDR3 length is 14 residues. The V gene's germline CDR1 is SGHVS and CDR2 FNYEAQ. The CDR3 DNA is TGTGCCAGCAGCTTAGTCGGGGAGACAGATACGCAGTATTTT. Translating gives CASSLVGETDTQYF.

The chain has TRBV7-8 and TRBJ1-2; 9 positions match TRBD1. V trimming: 10 bases; J trimming: 2 bases; junction bases outside the gene matches: 14. This CDR3 has 16 amino acids. Germline CDR1 SGHVS, CDR2 FQNEAQ. Here the CDR3 reads CATEYPGQGLNYGYTF. The CDR3 region has the DNA TGTGCCACCGAATATCCCGGACAGGGGCTAAACTATGGCTACACCTTC.